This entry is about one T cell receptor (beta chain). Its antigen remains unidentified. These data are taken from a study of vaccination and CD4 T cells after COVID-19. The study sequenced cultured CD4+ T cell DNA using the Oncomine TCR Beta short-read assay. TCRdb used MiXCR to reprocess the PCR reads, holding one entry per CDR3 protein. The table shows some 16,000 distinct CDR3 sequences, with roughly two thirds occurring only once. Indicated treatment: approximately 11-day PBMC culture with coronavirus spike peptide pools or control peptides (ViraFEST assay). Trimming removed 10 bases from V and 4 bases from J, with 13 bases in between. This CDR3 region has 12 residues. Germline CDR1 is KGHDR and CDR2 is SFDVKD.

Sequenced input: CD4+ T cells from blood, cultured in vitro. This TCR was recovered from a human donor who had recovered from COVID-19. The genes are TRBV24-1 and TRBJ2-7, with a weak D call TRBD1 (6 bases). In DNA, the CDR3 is TGTGCCACAGGGGACATGCCATACGAGCAGTACTTC. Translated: CATGDMPYEQYF.